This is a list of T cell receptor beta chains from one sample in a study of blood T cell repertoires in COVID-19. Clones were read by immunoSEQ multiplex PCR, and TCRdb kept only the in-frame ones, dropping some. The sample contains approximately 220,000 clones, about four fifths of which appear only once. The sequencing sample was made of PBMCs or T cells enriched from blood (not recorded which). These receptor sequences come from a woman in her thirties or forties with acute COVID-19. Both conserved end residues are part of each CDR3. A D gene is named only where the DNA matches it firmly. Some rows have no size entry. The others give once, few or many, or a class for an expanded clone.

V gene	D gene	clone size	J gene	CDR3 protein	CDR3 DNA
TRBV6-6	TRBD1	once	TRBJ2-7	CASSYPETGAHEQYF	TGTGCCAGCAGTTACCCGGAGACAGGGGCGCACGAGCAGTACTTC
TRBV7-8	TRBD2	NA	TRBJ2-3	CASSLATSPDTQYF	TGTGCCAGCAGCTTAGCGACTAGCCCAGATACGCAGTATTTT
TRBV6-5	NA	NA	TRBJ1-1	CASKGDRQRGEAFF	TGTGCCAGCAAAGGGGATCGTCAGCGTGGTGAAGCTTTCTTT
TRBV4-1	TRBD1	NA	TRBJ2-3	CASSQPTQGAGDTQYF	TGCGCCAGCAGCCAGCCTACACAGGGGGCAGGAGATACGCAGTATTTT
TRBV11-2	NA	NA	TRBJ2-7	CASSLVFGAEGMSYEQYF	TGTGCCAGCAGCTTAGTATTCGGGGCGGAGGGGATGTCCTACGAGCAGTACTTC
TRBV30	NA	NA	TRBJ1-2	CAWSITPYGYTF	TGTGCCTGGTCGATTACACCCTATGGCTACACCTTC
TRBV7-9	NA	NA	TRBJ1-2	CASSLPGGIGYGYTF	TGTGCCAGCAGCTTACCGGGCGGGATAGGCTATGGCTACACCTTC
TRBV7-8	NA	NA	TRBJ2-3	CASSLLGRGTDTQYF	TGTGCCAGCAGCTTACTGGGGAGAGGCACAGATACGCAGTATTTT
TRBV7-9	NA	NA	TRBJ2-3	CASSTIGLKPQGTQYF	TGTGCCAGCAGCACCATAGGGCTTAAACCTCAGGGGACGCAGTATTTT
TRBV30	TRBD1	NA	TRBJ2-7	CAWTDKGQGSSYEQYF	TGTGCCTGGACTGACAAGGGACAGGGGAGCTCCTACGAGCAGTACTTC
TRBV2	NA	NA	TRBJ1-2	CASSPDSNYGYTF	TGTGCCAGCAGTCCTGACAGTAACTATGGCTACACCTTC
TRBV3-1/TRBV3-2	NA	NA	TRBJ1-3	CASSPPLRGSGNTIYF	TGTGCCAGCAGCCCGCCCCTACGCGGTTCTGGAAACACCATATATTTT
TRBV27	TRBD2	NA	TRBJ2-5	CASSLGGEETQYF	TGTGCCAGCAGTTTGGGGGGGGAGGAGACCCAGTACTTC
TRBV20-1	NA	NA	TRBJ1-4	CSASHTRDEKLFF	TGCAGTGCTAGTCATACTCGGGATGAAAAACTGTTTTTT
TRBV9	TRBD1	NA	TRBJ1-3	CASSPTQGLDGNTIYF	TGTGCCAGCAGCCCTACACAGGGGCTGGACGGAAACACCATATATTTT
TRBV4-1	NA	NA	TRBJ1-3	CASSPLGTGNTIYF	TGCGCCAGCAGCCCCCTGGGGACAGGAAACACCATATATTTT
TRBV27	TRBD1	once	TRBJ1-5	CASSPRQGAGNQPQHF	TGTGCCAGCAGTCCCCGACAGGGGGCTGGCAATCAGCCCCAGCATTTT
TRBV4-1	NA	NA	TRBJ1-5	CASSQNTGSNQPQHF	TGCGCCAGCAGCCAAAATACCGGGAGCAATCAGCCCCAGCATTTT
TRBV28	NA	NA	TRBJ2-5	CASSLRETQYF	TGTGCCAGCAGTTTACGAGAGACCCAGTACTTC
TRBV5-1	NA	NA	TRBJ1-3	CASSLDPGGTGNTIYF	TGCGCCAGCAGCTTGGACCCGGGAGGGACTGGAAACACCATATATTTT
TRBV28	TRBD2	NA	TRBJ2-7	CASSLGLAHEQYF	TGTGCCAGCAGTTTGGGACTAGCCCACGAGCAGTACTTC
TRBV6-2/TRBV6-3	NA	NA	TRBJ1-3	CASSYNRVGNTIYF	TGTGCCAGCAGTTACAACAGAGTCGGAAACACCATATATTTT
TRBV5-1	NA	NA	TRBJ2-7	CASSLAAGEGEQYF	TGCGCCAGCAGCTTGGCAGCAGGGGAGGGCGAGCAGTACTTC
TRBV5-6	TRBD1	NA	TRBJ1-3	CASSFQGAYTIYF	TGTGCCAGCAGCTTTCAGGGGGCGTACACCATATATTTT
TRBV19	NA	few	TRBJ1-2	CASSTEQRANYGYTF	TGTGCCAGTAGTACGGAACAACGGGCTAACTATGGCTACACCTTC
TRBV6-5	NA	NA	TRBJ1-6	CASNPGGSYNSPLHF	TGTGCCAGCAACCCCGGTGGCTCCTATAATTCACCCCTCCACTTT
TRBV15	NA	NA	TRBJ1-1	CATSRDRGGTEAFF	TGTGCCACCAGCAGAGATCGGGGGGGCACTGAAGCTTTCTTT
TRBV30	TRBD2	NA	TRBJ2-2	CAWSLGTSGRVTGELFF	TGTGCCTGGAGTCTTGGGACTAGCGGGAGGGTAACCGGGGAGCTGTTTTTT
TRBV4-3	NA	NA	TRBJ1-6	CASSQDWGRRQGNSPLHF	TGCGCCAGCAGCCAAGACTGGGGGCGGCGGCAGGGGAATTCACCCCTCCACTTT
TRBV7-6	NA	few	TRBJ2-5	CASSPDPTRGRLETQYF	TGTGCCAGCAGTCCGGATCCGACTCGCGGGCGTCTCGAGACCCAGTACTTC
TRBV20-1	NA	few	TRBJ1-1	CSASPTANTEAFF	TGCAGTGCTAGTCCCACTGCGAACACTGAAGCTTTCTTT
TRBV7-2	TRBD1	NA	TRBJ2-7	CASIEKPGTAWDEQYF	TGTGCCAGCATCGAAAAACCGGGGACAGCCTGGGACGAGCAGTACTTC
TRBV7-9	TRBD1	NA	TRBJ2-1	CASSSGTGTNEQFF	TGTGCCAGCAGCTCGGGGACAGGGACCAATGAGCAGTTCTTC
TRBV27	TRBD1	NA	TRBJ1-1	CASSSDRVTEAFF	TGTGCCAGCAGTTCGGACAGGGTGACTGAAGCTTTCTTT
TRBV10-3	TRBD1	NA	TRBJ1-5	CAISESNRTGGIQPQHF	TGTGCCATCAGTGAGTCGAATAGGACAGGGGGCATACAGCCCCAGCATTTT
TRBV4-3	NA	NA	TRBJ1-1	CASSKDGQAFF	TGCGCCAGCAGCAAAGACGGTCAAGCTTTCTTT
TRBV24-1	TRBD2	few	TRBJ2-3	CATSRASGGTDTQYF	TGTGCCACCAGTCGGGCTAGCGGGGGCACAGATACGCAGTATTTT
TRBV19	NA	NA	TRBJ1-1	CASKSAGRANTEAFF	TGTGCCAGTAAATCTGCAGGTCGCGCGAACACTGAAGCTTTCTTT
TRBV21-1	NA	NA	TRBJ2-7	CASSNDWYEQYF	TGTGCCAGCAGCAATGACTGGTACGAGCAGTACTTC
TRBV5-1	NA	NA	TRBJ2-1	CASSLERLGEQFF	TGCGCCAGCAGCTTGGAGCGGCTTGGGGAGCAGTTCTTC
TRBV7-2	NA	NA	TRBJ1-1	CASSPQGPLMNTEAFF	TGTGCCAGCAGCCCACAGGGTCCCCTCATGAACACTGAAGCTTTCTTT
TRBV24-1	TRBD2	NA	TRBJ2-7	CATQCEGGNSYEQYF	TGTGCCACACAATGCGAGGGAGGGAACTCCTACGAGCAGTACTTC
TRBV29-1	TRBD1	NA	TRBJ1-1	CSVDGTGGYGDTEAFF	TGCAGCGTTGACGGGACAGGGGGCTATGGGGACACTGAAGCTTTCTTT
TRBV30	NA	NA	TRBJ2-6	CASLYGANVLTF	TGTGCCTCGCTATATGGGGCCAACGTCCTGACTTTC
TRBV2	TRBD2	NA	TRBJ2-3	CASSLLNGGAADTQYF	TGTGCCAGCAGTCTTCTTAACGGGGGGGCGGCAGATACGCAGTATTTT